The source of this T cell receptor beta chain is a study of human T cells and chemical hapten exposure. Background on the study: Diagnoses of alopecia areata, totalis or universalis occurred in mostly female patients.

As to time point: pre-sensitization, week 0. Treatment meaning: therapeutic diphenylcyclopropenone sensitization with weekly scalp DPC. Unique molecular identifiers were attached to individual cDNA molecules within the library. TCRdb reprocessed the RACE reads with MiXCR, giving one entry per CDR3 protein. This sample yields about 120,000 distinct CDR3 sequences, of which approximately 13% are seen a single time; around 3% belongs to the top ten. Study results and limitations: Controls had significantly fewer large CDR3 similarity clusters than were formed by expanded TCRs. The study found that DPC sensitization did not change TCRs above 1 in 1000 frequency.

A remark on this clonotype: What it recognizes is unknown.

Sequenced material: whole blood, taken in connection with sensitization to the hapten diphenylcyclopropenone (DPC). The clonotype was recovered from a woman younger than 35 with alopecia areata. Some clones in this sample may be carry-over from other donors' samples.

CDR3 residues: CATSDWTKNIQYF. DNA for the CDR3: TGTGCCACCAGTGATTGGACTAAAAACATTCAGTACTTC. V is TRBV24-1 and J is TRBJ2-4; D possibly corresponds to TRBD2 (5 bases). Germline CDR1 is KGHDR and CDR2 is SFDVKD. CDR3 length: 13 residues. V lost 2 bases and J lost 4, with 5 bases in between.